This TCR beta chain comes out of a study of cytomegalovirus exposure and HLA in healthy donors. Use of 60 Vbeta and 13 Jbeta primers characterized the PCR. TCRdb's table, derived via immunoSEQ multiplex PCR, lists solely in-frame clones and lacks some. The data show approximately 130,000 clones, 81% seen once. The ends were cut back, 6 bases at V and 7 bases at J, with 21 bases in the middle. The CDR3 sequence is 15 residues long. In germline, CDR1 is MNHEY, CDR2 SMNVEV (reference sequence). The chain combines TRBV27 with TRBJ1-2, with D tentatively TRBD1 (5 bases). Sequenced sample: PBMCs. This clonotype originated in a man between 18 and 35 years old in good health and CMV-seronegative. The CDR3 sequence: CASRSGLLGPSGYTF. CDR3 in DNA: TGTGCCAGCAGGTCAGGGTTGCTGGGTCCTAGTGGCTACACCTTC.